This TCR beta chain was retrieved from a study of cytomegalovirus exposure and HLA in healthy donors. Losses at the gene ends were 5 bases for V and 7 bases for J; bases not matched to a gene: 13. Germline V lookup: CDR1 MNHNY, CDR2 SVGAGI (reference sequence). CDR3 length equals 15 residues. Turning to this clone: Its antigen remains unidentified.

The PCR had 60 Vbeta and 13 Jbeta primers. Sequenced by immunoSEQ multiplex PCR; TCRdb stores in-frame clones only, minus some. The table shows some 150,000 clones, with less than 85% occurring only once. Study results and caveats: Segments of the TCR beta V type were, in most cases, productive about 87% or about 30% of the time in an earlier analysis. According to the study, 150 to 200 TCR beta chains were cytomegalovirus-associated. In a later analysis, compared with equally common non-associated chains, HLA-associated beta chains were more expanded. Among donors in an Asian-associated ancestry cluster, a later analysis reportedly found fewer N-insertions than the roughly 610-donor mean.

Sequenced material: PBMCs. This TCR came from a woman aged 55-69 years in good health and CMV-seropositive. J is TRBJ1-1 and V is TRBV6-6; 7 bases match TRBD1. CDR3 in DNA: TGTGCCAGCAGTACCGAAGACAGGGCCGGGAATGAAGCTTTCTTT. Encoded protein: CASSTEDRAGNEAFF.